The clone carrying this T cell receptor beta chain was observed a few times. The data were obtained in a study of CD8+CD57+ T cells in acquired aplastic anemia. The V end lost 4 bases, the J end lost 0 bases, and 13 bases lay between the germline ends. The CDR3 runs to 14 residues. CDR1 DFQATT and CDR2 SNEGSKA come from the germline V gene (reference sequence). TCR beta VDJ and CDR3 profiles were obtained from a genomic DNA template. TCRdb ran MiXCR on the reads and lists one entry per CDR3 protein. This repertoire shows around 210,000 distinct CDR3 sequences, approximately 65% found once; its top ten account for about 60%. Patients who underwent sequencing had shown CD8+CD57+ cell expansion by flow cytometry. The cohort consisted entirely of patients having severe acquired aplastic anemia.

Sample: sorted CD4+, CD8+, or CD8+CD57+ T cells (not recorded which) from PBMCs. This receptor was identified in a human donor with aplastic anemia. The chain employs TRBV20-1 and TRBJ2-7; tentatively, D is TRBD1 (5 bases). The CDR3 region is CSAKGQPSSYEQYF. The CDR3 DNA is TGCAGTGCTAAGGGGCAGCCGAGCTCCTACGAGCAGTACTTC.